This T cell receptor (beta chain) was sequenced for a study of CD8 T cells in Susac syndrome. Random hexamers were used to reverse transcribe 0.5 to 1 ug of RNA. Via MiXCR, TCRdb re-called the immunoSEQ multiplex PCR reads, giving one row per CDR3 protein. The sample yields 400,000 to 550,000 distinct CDR3 sequences, 85% to 90% seen once. From germline, CDR1 is MNHEY and CDR2 SMNVEV (reference sequence). Trimming removed 6 bases from V and 1 base from J; junction bases left unmatched: 8. This CDR3 is 15 amino acids long. It was negative isolation that provided the CD8+ and CD4+ T cells, whereas TEMRA cells were enriched by FACS. This clonotype was seen just once.

The rearrangement joins TRBV27 to TRBJ2-7, with 8 bases fitting TRBD2. The source of this sequence is a human donor with multiple sclerosis. The sample consisted of CD8+ T cells from PBMCs. The CDR3 sequence is CASSQRGGRSYEQYF. The DNA of the CDR3 is TGTGCCAGCAGCCAACGGGGGGGAAGGTCCTACGAGCAGTACTTC.